This T cell receptor (beta chain) was documented in a study of vaccination effects on CD4 cells after COVID-19. Study as a whole: Sampling occurred a median 72 days post second dose, range 14 to 241.

Sequencing was preceded by expansion of antigen-specific CD4+ T cells with viral peptide pools in the ViraFEST assay. Around day 10 of culture, CD4+ T cells were separated out. The participants, recipients of two vaccine doses, got either BNT162b2 or mRNA-1273. Vaccine recipients lacked prior SARS-CoV-2 infection and had negative nucleocapsid antibodies. The CDR3 has 19 amino acids. Germline values: CDR1 SGHAT, CDR2 FQNNGV. The V and J ends lost 3 bases and 0 bases, in that order; junction bases with no gene match: 10. Clones were sequenced by immunoSEQ multiplex PCR, and TCRdb holds only the in-frame ones, with some missing. The data show about 59,000 clones, about 73% seen once. For this clone: Its antigen remains unknown.

The sequence derives from a human donor who received a COVID-19 vaccine. The input for sequencing was CD4+ T cells from PBMCs cultured with HCoV-OC43 spike peptides, taken after COVID-19 vaccination. Documented subset: HCoV-OC43 spike overlapping peptide pool stimulation. V is TRBV11-2 and J is TRBJ2-1, with 11 bases matching TRBD2. CDR3 nucleotides: TGTGCCAGCAGCTTTAGAACTAGCGGGGGATTTAGCTCCTACAATGAGCAGTTCTTC. Translation gives CASSFRTSGGFSSYNEQFF.